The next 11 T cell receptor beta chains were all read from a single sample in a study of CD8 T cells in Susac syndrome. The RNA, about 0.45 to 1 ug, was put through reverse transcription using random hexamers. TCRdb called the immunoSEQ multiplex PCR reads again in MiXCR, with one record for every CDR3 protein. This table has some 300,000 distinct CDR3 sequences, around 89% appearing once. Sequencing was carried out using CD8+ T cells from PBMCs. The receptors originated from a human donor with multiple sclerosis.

This CDR3 is CASSSGQFNEQFF. The CDR3, as DNA: TGTGCCAGCAGCTCAGGGCAGTTCAATGAGCAGTTCTTC. This chain uses TRBV11-2 with TRBJ2-1; a possible D gene is TRBD1 (5 bases). The CDR3 contains 13 residues. Trimming took 4 bases from V and 6 from J, leaving 10 bases between them. The germline CDR1 and CDR2 sequences are SGHAT and FQNNGV. Full variable domain (outside the CDR3, taken from reference TRBV11-2 and TRBJ2-1): EAGVAQSPRYKIIEKRQSVAFWCNPISGHATLYWYQQILGQGPKLLIQFQNNGVVDDSQLPKDRFSAERLKGVDSTLKIQPAKLEDSAVYLCASSSGQFNEQFFGPGTRLTVL.

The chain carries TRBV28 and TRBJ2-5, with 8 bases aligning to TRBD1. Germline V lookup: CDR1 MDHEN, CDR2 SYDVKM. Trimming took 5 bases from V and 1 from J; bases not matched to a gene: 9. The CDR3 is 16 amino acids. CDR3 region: CASSQYLGQVQETQYF. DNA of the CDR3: TGTGCCAGCAGTCAATACTTGGGACAGGTCCAAGAGACCCAGTACTTC.

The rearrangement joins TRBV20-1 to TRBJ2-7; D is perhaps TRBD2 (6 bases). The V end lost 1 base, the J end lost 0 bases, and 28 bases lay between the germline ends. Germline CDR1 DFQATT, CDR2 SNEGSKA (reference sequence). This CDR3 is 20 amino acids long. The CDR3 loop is CSARVPGLATQKRSSYEQYF. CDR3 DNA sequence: TGCAGTGCTAGAGTCCCGGGACTGGCCACTCAGAAGCGGAGCTCCTACGAGCAGTACTTC.

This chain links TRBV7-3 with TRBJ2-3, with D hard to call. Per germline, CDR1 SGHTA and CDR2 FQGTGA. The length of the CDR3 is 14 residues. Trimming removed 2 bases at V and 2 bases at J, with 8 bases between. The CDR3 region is CASSLAPNTDTQYF. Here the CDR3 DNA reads TGTGCCAGCAGCTTAGCTCCTAACACAGATACGCAGTATTTT.

CDR3 sequence (DNA): TGTGCCAGCAGTGAAGGAGGAGACGGGTCCTACGAGCAGTACTTC. This translates into CASSEGGDGSYEQYF. V usage is TRBV2 and J usage is TRBJ2-7; D not certain. V lost 1 base and J lost 1, with 11 bases in between. The CDR3 is 15 amino acids. Germline loops: CDR1 SNHLY, CDR2 FYNNEI. The whole variable domain, remainder taken from reference TRBV2 and TRBJ2-7, is EPEVTQTPSHQVTQMGQEVILRCVPISNHLYFYWYRQILGQKVEFLVSFYNNEISEKSEIFDDQFSVERPDGSNFTLKIRSTKLEDSAMYFCASSEGGDGSYEQYFGPGTRLTVT.

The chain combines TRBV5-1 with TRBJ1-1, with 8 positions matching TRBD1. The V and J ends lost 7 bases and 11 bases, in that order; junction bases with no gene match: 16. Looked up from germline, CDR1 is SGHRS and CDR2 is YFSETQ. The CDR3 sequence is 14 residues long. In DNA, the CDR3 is TGCGCCAGCCTTGGACAGGGCGCAAGTTCGGTCGCTTTCTTT. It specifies CASLGQGASSVAFF.

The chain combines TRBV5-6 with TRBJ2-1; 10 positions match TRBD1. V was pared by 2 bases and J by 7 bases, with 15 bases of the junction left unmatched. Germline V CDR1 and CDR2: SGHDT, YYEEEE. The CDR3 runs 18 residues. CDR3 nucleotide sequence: TGTGCCAGCAGCTTTGGCACCGGGGACAGGGGTTATTCTAATGAGCAGTTCTTC. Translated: CASSFGTGDRGYSNEQFF.

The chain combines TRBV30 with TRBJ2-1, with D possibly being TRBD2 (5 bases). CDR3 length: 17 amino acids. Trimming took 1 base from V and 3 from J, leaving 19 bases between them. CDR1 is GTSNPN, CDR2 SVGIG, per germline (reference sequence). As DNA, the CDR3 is TGTGCCTGGAGTGGTGGGTCTAGCCTTCTTTTCTACAATGAGCAGTTCTTC. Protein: CAWSGGSSLLFYNEQFF.

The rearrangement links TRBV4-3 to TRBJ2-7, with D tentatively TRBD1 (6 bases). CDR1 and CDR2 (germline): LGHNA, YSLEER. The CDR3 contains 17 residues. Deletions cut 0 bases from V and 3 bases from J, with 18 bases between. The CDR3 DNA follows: TGCGCCAGCAGCCAAGATGTACAGGGCGTACTATACTACGAGCAGTACTTC. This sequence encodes CASSQDVQGVLYYEQYF.

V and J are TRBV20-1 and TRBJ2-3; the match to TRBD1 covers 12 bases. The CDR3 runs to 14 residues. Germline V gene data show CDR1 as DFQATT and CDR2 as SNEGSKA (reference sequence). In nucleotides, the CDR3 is TGCAGCGGGGACAGGGGGCGAGATGCAGATACGCAGTATTTT. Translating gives CSGDRGRDADTQYF.

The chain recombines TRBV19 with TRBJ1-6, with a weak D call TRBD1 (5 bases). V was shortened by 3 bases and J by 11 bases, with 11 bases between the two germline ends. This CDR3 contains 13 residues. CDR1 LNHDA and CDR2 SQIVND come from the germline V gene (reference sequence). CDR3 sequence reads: CASSIGPGAPLHF. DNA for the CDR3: TGTGCCAGTAGTATCGGCCCGGGGGCACCCCTCCACTTT. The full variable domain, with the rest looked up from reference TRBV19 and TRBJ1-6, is DGGITQSPKYLFRKEGQNVTLSCEQNLNHDAMYWYRQDPGQGLRLIYYSQIVNDFQKGDIAEGYSVSREKKESFPLTVTSAQKNPTAFYLCASSIGPGAPLHFGNGTRLTVT.